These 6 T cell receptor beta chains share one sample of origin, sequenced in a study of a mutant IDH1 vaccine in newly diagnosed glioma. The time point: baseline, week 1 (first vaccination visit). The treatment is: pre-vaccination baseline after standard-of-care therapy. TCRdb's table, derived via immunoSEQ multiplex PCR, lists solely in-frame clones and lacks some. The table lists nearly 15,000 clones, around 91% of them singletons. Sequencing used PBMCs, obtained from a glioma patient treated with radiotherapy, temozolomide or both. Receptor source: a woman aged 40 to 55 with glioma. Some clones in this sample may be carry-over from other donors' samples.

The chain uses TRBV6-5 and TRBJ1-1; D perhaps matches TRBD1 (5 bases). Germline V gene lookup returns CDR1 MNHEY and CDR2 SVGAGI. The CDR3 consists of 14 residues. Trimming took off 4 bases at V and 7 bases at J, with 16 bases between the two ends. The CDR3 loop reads CASSSFPGPYEAFF. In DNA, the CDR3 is TGTGCCAGCAGTTCCTTTCCGGGACCGTATGAAGCTTTCTTT.

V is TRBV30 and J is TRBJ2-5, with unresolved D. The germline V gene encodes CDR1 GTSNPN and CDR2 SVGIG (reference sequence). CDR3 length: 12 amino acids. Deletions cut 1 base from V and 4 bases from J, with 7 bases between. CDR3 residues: CAWSGGGETQYF. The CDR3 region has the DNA TGTGCCTGGAGTGGAGGTGGAGAGACCCAGTACTTC.

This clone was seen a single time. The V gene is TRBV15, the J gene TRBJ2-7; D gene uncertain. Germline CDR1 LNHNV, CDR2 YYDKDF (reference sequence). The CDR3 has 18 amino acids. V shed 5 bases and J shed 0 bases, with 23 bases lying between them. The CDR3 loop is CATSEHLIWTAASYEQYF. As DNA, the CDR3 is TGTGCCACCAGCGAACACCTGATCTGGACGGCCGCCTCCTACGAGCAGTACTTC.

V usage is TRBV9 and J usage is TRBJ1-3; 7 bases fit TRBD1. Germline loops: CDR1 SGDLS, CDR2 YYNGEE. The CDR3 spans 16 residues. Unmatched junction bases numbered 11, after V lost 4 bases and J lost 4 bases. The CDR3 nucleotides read TGTGCCAGCAGCCCCTCAGACAGGGAAATAGGAAACACCATATATTTT. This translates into CASSPSDREIGNTIYF.

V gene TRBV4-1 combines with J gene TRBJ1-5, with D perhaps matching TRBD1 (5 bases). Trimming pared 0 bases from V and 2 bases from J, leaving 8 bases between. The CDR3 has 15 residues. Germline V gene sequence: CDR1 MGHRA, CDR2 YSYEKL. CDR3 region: CASSQEGTGNQPQHF. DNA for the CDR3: TGCGCCAGCAGCCAAGAGGGGACGGGCAATCAGCCCCAGCATTTT.

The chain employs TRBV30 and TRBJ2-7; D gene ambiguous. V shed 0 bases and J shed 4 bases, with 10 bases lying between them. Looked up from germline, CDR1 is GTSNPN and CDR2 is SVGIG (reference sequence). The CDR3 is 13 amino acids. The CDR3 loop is CAWSVQGPYEQYF. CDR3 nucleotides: TGTGCCTGGAGTGTACAAGGGCCTTACGAGCAGTACTTC. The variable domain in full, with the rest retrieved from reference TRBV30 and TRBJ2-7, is SQTIHQWPATLVQPVGSPLSLECTVEGTSNPNLYWYRQAAGRGLQLLFYSVGIGQISSEVPQNLSASRPQDRQFILSSKKLLLSDSGFYLCAWSVQGPYEQYFGPGTRLTVT.